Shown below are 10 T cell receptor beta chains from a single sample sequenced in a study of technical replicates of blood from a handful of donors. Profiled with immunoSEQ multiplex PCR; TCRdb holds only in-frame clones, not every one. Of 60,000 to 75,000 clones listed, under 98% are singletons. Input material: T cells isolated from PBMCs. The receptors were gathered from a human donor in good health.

Here the CDR3 reads CASSKSRKNTEAFF. In DNA form, the CDR3 reads TGTGCCAGTAGTAAGTCCAGGAAGAACACTGAAGCTTTCTTT. The chain is built from TRBV19 and TRBJ1-1; D gene ambiguous. The CDR3 is 14 residues long. Trimming pared 4 bases from V and 1 base from J, leaving 10 bases between. Germline V gene data show CDR1 as LNHDA and CDR2 as SQIVND (reference sequence).

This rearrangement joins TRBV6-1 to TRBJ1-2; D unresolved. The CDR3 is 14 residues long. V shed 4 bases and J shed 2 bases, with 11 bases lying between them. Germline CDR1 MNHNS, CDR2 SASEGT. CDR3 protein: CASSVYSANYGYTF. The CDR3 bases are TGTGCCAGCAGTGTTTACTCAGCGAACTATGGCTACACCTTC.

CDR3 protein: CASAGLAGAEQYF. In nucleotides, the CDR3 is TGTGCCTCCGCCGGCCTAGCGGGAGCCGAGCAGTACTTC. The chain carries TRBV30 and TRBJ2-7; 10 bases align to TRBD2. CDR3 length equals 13 residues. J lost 6 bases, V lost 7 bases, and 9 bases had no gene match. Per the germline V gene, CDR1 is GTSNPN and CDR2 is SVGIG (reference sequence).

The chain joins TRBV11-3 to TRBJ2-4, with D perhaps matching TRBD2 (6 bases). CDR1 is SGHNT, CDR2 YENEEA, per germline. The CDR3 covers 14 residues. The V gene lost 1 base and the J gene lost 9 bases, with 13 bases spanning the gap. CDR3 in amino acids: CASSLGGSGIIQYF. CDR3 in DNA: TGTGCCAGCAGCTTAGGGGGTAGCGGTATCATTCAGTACTTC.

CDR3 nucleotide sequence: TGTGCCATCAGTGGGGCTATCGGGACAGGGAAAGCGGATACGCAGTATTTT. Translated, it gives CAISGAIGTGKADTQYF. The V gene is TRBV10-3, the J gene TRBJ2-3, with TRBD1 identical over 9 bases. Looked up from germline, CDR1 is ENHRY and CDR2 is SYGVKD. This CDR3 contains 17 residues. J was trimmed by 6 bases and V by 4 bases; bases with no gene match: 14.

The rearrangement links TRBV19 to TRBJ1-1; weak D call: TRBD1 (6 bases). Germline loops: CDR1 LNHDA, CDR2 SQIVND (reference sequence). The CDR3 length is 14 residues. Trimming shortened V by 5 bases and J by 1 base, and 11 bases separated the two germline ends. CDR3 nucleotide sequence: TGTGCCAGTAGTTACCTGGGGGCGAACACTGAAGCTTTCTTT. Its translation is CASSYLGANTEAFF.

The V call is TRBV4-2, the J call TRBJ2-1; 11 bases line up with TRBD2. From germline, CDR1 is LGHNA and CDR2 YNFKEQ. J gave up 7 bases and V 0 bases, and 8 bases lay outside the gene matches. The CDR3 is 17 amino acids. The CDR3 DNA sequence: TGTGCCAGCAGCCAAGACAGTAGCGGGAGGGTGGGGAATGAGCAGTTCTTC. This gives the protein CASSQDSSGRVGNEQFF.

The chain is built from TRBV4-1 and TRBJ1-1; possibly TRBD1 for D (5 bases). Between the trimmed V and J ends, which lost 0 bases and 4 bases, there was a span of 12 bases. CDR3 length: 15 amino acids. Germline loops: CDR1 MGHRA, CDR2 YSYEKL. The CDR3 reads CASSQDGGTGTEAFF. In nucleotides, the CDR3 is TGCGCCAGCAGCCAAGATGGAGGGACGGGCACTGAAGCTTTCTTT.

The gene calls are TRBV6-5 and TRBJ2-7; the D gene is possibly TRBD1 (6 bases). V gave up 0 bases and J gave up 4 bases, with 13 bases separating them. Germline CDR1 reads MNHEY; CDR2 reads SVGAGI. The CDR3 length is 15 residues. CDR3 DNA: TGTGCCAGCAGTTACTCTGTACAGGGTTCGTACGAGCAGTACTTC. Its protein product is CASSYSVQGSYEQYF.

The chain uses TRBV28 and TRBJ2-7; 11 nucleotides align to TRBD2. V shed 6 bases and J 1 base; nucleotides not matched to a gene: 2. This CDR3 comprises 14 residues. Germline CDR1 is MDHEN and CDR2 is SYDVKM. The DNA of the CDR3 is TGTGCCAGCAGCATAGCGGGAGGGTCCTACGAGCAGTACTTC. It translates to CASSIAGGSYEQYF.